This TCR beta chain was found in a study of blood T cell repertoires in COVID-19. As for the study in general: The United States, Italy and Spain were the sources of the acute and convalescent COVID-19 samples. The cDNA or gDNA used as material had been derived from T cells, B-cell-depleted T cells, or PBMCs.

Per the study methods: How many nucleated cells were present was estimated from reference gene primer amplification. Repertoires were generated with immunoSEQ multiplex PCR, while TCRdb's copy carries only in-frame clones and drops some. The DNA was the basis for D and trimming; V, J and clone size are from that table. In the table there are roughly 160,000 clones, more than 85% of which are singletons. With 2 bases removed from V and 4 bases from J, the gap between germline ends came to 9 bases. The CDR3 has 14 amino acids. Germline V CDR1 and CDR2: SGHNT, YYREEE (reference sequence). The chain is built from TRBV5-4 and TRBJ1-4; TRBD1 might be the D (6 bases). The sequence was collected from a man aged 18 to 30 with acute or convalescent COVID-19. The sample taken for sequencing was peripheral blood. The CDR3 DNA reads as TGTGCCAGCAGCTTCAGACAGGATAATGAAAAACTGTTTTTT. This encodes CASSFRQDNEKLFF.